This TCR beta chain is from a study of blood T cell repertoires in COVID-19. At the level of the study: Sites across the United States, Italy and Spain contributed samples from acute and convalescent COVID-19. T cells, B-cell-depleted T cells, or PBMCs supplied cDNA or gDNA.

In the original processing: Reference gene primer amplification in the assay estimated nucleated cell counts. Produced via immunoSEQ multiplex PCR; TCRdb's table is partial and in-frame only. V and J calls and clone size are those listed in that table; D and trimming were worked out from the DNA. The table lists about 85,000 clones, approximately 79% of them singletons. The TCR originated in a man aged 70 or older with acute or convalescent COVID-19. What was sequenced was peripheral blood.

Here the CDR3 DNA reads TGCGCCAGCAGCTTGGCTGGGACTAGCGCCCAAGAGACCCAGTACTTC. Translation: CASSLAGTSAQETQYF. The chain couples TRBV5-1 to TRBJ2-5; 10 nucleotides match TRBD2. The V and J ends lost 0 bases and 1 base, in that order; junction bases with no gene match: 3. Germline V gene data show CDR1 as SGHRS and CDR2 as YFSETQ. CDR3 length equals 16 residues.